Given below is one TCR beta chain in context. In this sample, this clone turned up once. Its antigen remains unidentified. Base qualities were left out, and no much larger clone turns up one base away. The intended sense of this specimen's time point label: about 28 days (+/-7) after the second vaccine dose. Because spike-specific TCR depth and breadth did not differ between the two schedules, AZD1222 recipients who got a second dose at roughly 4 weeks were pooled with those who got a second dose at roughly 12 weeks. Vaccinee samples came from UK trials COV001 and COV002, including a single-blind randomized controlled phase 2/3 trial of AZD1222 (ChAdOx1 nCoV-19) in healthy adults. For TCRbeta chain sequencing, PBMC samples were collected from trial participants at day 0 and at day 28 after the second dose. The CDR3 regions of human TCRbeta chains were analyzed by immunosequencing. The study's processing was this. Repertoire TCRs were matched against a reference library of SARS-CoV-2-specific TCRs generated with the MIRA antigen-specificity platform. Breadth meant the fraction of unique TCRs that were SARS-CoV-2-associated, whereas depth meant the fraction of total T cells that were SARS-CoV-2-associated. Using the MIRA data, each spike-specific TCR was assigned both to the spike region to which the TCR was reactive and to a CD4 or CD8 class. Log10-transformed breadth and depth values were compared by one-way ANOVA with Sidak's multiple comparisons tests. TCRdb limited this immuneACCESS table to in-frame rearrangements with V and J called. A share of clones is missing; checked studies link under half to unresolved V genes, and the rest is unexplained. The V and J calls and clone size were taken over from that table, and D and trimming were inferred from the DNA. The sample contains about 120,000 clones, 92% of them found a single time. The ten largest clonotypes hold 1.6% of the sample.

Inclusive of the bounding cysteine and phenylalanine, the CDR3 is 15 residues long. Of the read, only the CDR3 DNA is kept; its 45 bases are in frame from base 1. V is cut by 0 bases and J by 4 bases, and the space between the germline ends is 10 bases. The germline V gene sets CDR1 to SGHRS and CDR2 to YFSETQ. This sample was taken from a study of T cell responses to AZD1222 COVID-19 vaccine listed by TCRdb under 2021. Context from the whole study: TCR sequencing was performed for fewer than 250 trial participants, of whom some 200 were given two doses of AZD1222 and 26 were given two doses of MenACWY control vaccine. Trial participants were enrolled by age into subgroups of 18-55, 56-69 and 70-plus years, and around 150, 28 and 57 TCR-sequenced participants, respectively, were included in these subgroups. What the research found in general, with its limitations: The vaccine-associated CD4 TCRs covered the entire spike protein, and the dominant responses fell in regions 160-218 and 743-854. Conclusions about previously exposed vaccinees are limited because only five to seven AZD1222 recipients were SARS-CoV-2 seropositive at baseline. A significant rise in spike-specific TCR breadth and depth was observed after two AZD1222 doses relative to day 0 and relative to MenACWY recipients. In the small 56-69-year group, the increase in depth fell short of significance, most likely because of low power. Reportedly, almost half of the unique spike-specific TCRs recognized epitopes lying outside the regions that are mutated in the B.1.351 and B.1.1.7 variants. Because no day 14 peak-response samples were available, repertoires were characterized only after the peak T cell response. Participants were mostly white British, with more females than males. The authors suggested clonal diversity may have been underestimated.

This receptor was taken from an adult who received the AZD1222 COVID-19 vaccine. The material sequenced was peripheral blood, taken 28 days after the second AZD1222 dose. The chain is assembled from TRBV5-1 and TRBJ2-2; TRBD1 could be the D gene, as 5 bases match. CDR3 reads: CASSLGQGSTGELFF. The DNA reads TGCGCCAGCAGCTTGGGGCAGGGCAGCACCGGGGAGCTGTTTTTT.